Listed below are T cell receptor beta chains from one sample, sequenced in a study of blood T cell repertoires in COVID-19. Only in-frame clones appear in the TCRdb table, and some are missing; sequencing was by immunoSEQ multiplex PCR. Of about 400,000 clones listed, over 75% were seen once; the top ten hold around 2.1%. The sample comprised PBMCs or T cells enriched from blood (not recorded which). The receptor source for this set is a woman aged 40 to 50 with acute COVID-19. CDR3s include the opening cysteine and the closing phenylalanine or tryptophan. The order of the fields is CDR3 protein, CDR3 DNA, V gene, D gene, clone size, J gene. The D gene is left open where the match is weak. For some rows the clone size is stated as once, few or many, or as a class when expanded; others skip it.

CDR3: CASSDTGRSYNEQFF
DNA: TGCGCCAGCAGTGATACAGGGCGCTCCTACAATGAGCAGTTCTTC
V: TRBV10-1
D: -
size: -
J: TRBJ2-1

CDR3: CASSPRESEQYF
DNA: TGTGCCAGCTCACCACGGGAGAGCGAGCAGTACTTC
V: TRBV18
D: -
size: -
J: TRBJ2-7

CDR3: CASSQPGTRYGYTF
DNA: TGCGCCAGCAGCCAACCCGGGACAAGATATGGCTACACCTTC
V: TRBV4-1
D: -
size: -
J: TRBJ1-2

CDR3: CASSPAGAGGYTF
DNA: TGTGCCAGCAGTCCTGCGGGGGCGGGGGGCTACACCTTC
V: TRBV27
D: -
size: -
J: TRBJ1-2

CDR3: CASSSSTGETGNTIYF
DNA: TGTGCCAGTAGTAGTTCGACAGGGGAGACTGGAAACACCATATATTTT
V: TRBV19
D: TRBD1
size: -
J: TRBJ1-3

CDR3: CASSLGPGTAYEQYF
DNA: TGTGCCAGCAGCTTAGGCCCCGGGACAGCGTACGAGCAGTACTTC
V: TRBV11-3
D: TRBD1
size: -
J: TRBJ2-7

CDR3: CASSFGTDLRSPLHF
DNA: TGCGCCAGCAGCTTCGGGACAGACCTAAGGTCACCCCTCCACTTT
V: TRBV5-1
D: TRBD1
size: -
J: TRBJ1-6

CDR3: CASSVTGSSYNEQFF
DNA: TGTGCCAGCAGCGTGACGGGGAGCTCCTACAATGAGCAGTTCTTC
V: TRBV9
D: -
size: -
J: TRBJ2-1

CDR3: CASSPSANQPQHF
DNA: TGTGCCAGCAGCCCCAGTGCAAATCAGCCCCAGCATTTT
V: TRBV3-1/TRBV3-2
D: -
size: -
J: TRBJ1-5

CDR3: CASSLTSGGNQPQHF
DNA: TGCGCCAGCAGCTTAACGTCAGGGGGCAATCAGCCCCAGCATTTT
V: TRBV5-1
D: -
size: -
J: TRBJ1-5

CDR3: CASSSLQGYEQYF
DNA: TGTGCCAGCAGCTCACTTCAGGGGTACGAGCAGTACTTC
V: TRBV7-9
D: -
size: -
J: TRBJ2-7

CDR3: CASSVPSTGYGTGELFF
DNA: TGTGCCAGCAGCGTCCCCTCGACAGGTTACGGAACCGGGGAGCTGTTTTTT
V: TRBV9
D: -
size: many
J: TRBJ2-2

CDR3: CASRERTGVPIIPQHF
DNA: TGTGCCAGCAGAGAGAGGACAGGGGTACCGATCATCCCCCAGCATTTT
V: TRBV2
D: TRBD1
size: -
J: TRBJ1-5

CDR3: CASSVYSDTQYF
DNA: TGTGCCAGCAGTGTTTACAGTGATACGCAGTATTTT
V: TRBV2
D: -
size: -
J: TRBJ2-3

CDR3: CASSFSASGDTQYF
DNA: TGTGCCAGCAGCTTCTCGGCTAGCGGGGATACGCAGTATTTT
V: TRBV7-9
D: TRBD2
size: once
J: TRBJ2-3